This T cell receptor (beta chain) originates from a study of human T cells and chemical hapten exposure. Overall study: All patients underwent weekly scalp dosing with diphenylcyclopropenone for the full roughly 25-week study. Whole-study findings and limits: Compared to controls, expanded TCRs made significantly more large clusters of similar CDR3s.

During construction of the library, unique molecular identifiers were attached to individual cDNA molecules for quantitative, reproducible TCR counting. A single record per CDR3 protein comes from TCRdb applying MiXCR to the RACE reads. The top ten clones hold just over 2% of a sample with 75,000 to 100,000 distinct CDR3 sequences, about 9% of them seen once. Time point of the sample: patch test 2, 6 weeks after DPC sensitization. Treatment indicated: therapeutic diphenylcyclopropenone sensitization with weekly scalp DPC. The CDR3 length is 16 residues. The V and J ends lost 4 bases and 5 bases, in that order; junction bases with no gene match: 12. The germline V gene has CDR1 LGHDT and CDR2 YNNKEL (reference sequence). This clonotype was detected many times. What it binds is not known.

The sequence was collected from a woman aged 40-49 years with alopecia areata. Some clones in this sample may be carry-over from other donors' samples. The sample here was whole blood, taken in connection with sensitization to the hapten diphenylcyclopropenone (DPC). The chain recombines TRBV3-1 with TRBJ2-7, with 9 bases fitting TRBD2. CDR3 coding DNA: TGTGCCAGCAGCCGGAAACTCGGGACTAGCATCGACGAGCAGTACTTC. This translates into CASSRKLGTSIDEQYF.